This is a list of T cell receptor beta chains from one sample in a study of cytomegalovirus exposure and HLA in healthy donors. The data were produced by immunoSEQ multiplex PCR, yet TCRdb's version contains in-frame clones alone and is incomplete. The sample contains about 72,000 clones, roughly 86% of which appear only once. Sequencing input: PBMCs. The receptors were gathered from a young man in good health and CMV-seronegative. The CDR3 runs from the conserved cysteine through the conserved F or W. The D gene is left open where the match is weak. Clone size is stated in some rows and not others, as once, few, many or a class when expanded.

J gene: TRBJ1-2
V gene: TRBV4-1
clone size: few
D gene: TRBD1
CDR3 protein: CASSQPGQGAFGYTF
CDR3 DNA: TGCGCCAGCAGCCAACCGGGACAGGGGGCTTTTGGCTACACCTTC

J gene: TRBJ1-1
V gene: TRBV10-3
clone size: -
D gene: -
CDR3 protein: CAIRNTWGGDTEAFF
CDR3 DNA: TGTGCCATCAGAAATACTTGGGGAGGTGACACTGAAGCTTTCTTT

J gene: TRBJ1-1
V gene: TRBV30
clone size: -
D gene: -
CDR3 protein: CAWSVIISLEGKNTEAFF
CDR3 DNA: TGTGCCTGGAGTGTTATTATAAGTTTAGAGGGAAAGAACACTGAAGCTTTCTTT

J gene: TRBJ2-2
V gene: TRBV6-1
clone size: once
D gene: -
CDR3 protein: CASRPPGFRTGELFF
CDR3 DNA: TGTGCCAGCAGACCCCCCGGGTTTCGGACCGGGGAGCTGTTCTTT

J gene: TRBJ2-2
V gene: TRBV2
clone size: -
D gene: TRBD1
CDR3 protein: CASREQGLNTGELFF
CDR3 DNA: TGTGCCAGCAGGGAACAGGGGCTGAACACCGGGGAGCTGTTTTTT

J gene: TRBJ2-3
V gene: TRBV10-3
clone size: few
D gene: TRBD2
CDR3 protein: CAISVSGGAADTQYF
CDR3 DNA: TGTGCCATCAGTGTTAGCGGGGGGGCCGCAGATACGCAGTATTTT

J gene: TRBJ2-6
V gene: TRBV29-1
clone size: -
D gene: -
CDR3 protein: CSVGDRSRPRANVLTF
CDR3 DNA: TGCAGCGTAGGAGACAGGTCCCGCCCTCGGGCCAACGTCCTGACTTTC

J gene: TRBJ2-3
V gene: TRBV18
clone size: -
D gene: TRBD2
CDR3 protein: CASSPKRGVTDTQYF
CDR3 DNA: TGTGCCAGCTCACCGAAGCGGGGGGTCACAGATACGCAGTATTTT

J gene: TRBJ2-7
V gene: TRBV5-6
clone size: -
D gene: -
CDR3 protein: CASSTTYRQDYEQYF
CDR3 DNA: TGTGCCAGCAGTACGACTTATCGACAGGATTACGAGCAGTACTTC

J gene: TRBJ1-1
V gene: TRBV27
clone size: -
D gene: TRBD1
CDR3 protein: CASMLQGARNTEAFF
CDR3 DNA: TGTGCCAGCATGTTACAGGGGGCGAGGAACACTGAAGCTTTCTTT

J gene: TRBJ1-1
V gene: TRBV29-1
clone size: -
D gene: TRBD1
CDR3 protein: CSVRTGRTEAFF
CDR3 DNA: TGCAGCGTCCGGACAGGGCGCACTGAAGCTTTCTTT

J gene: TRBJ2-4
V gene: TRBV5-1
clone size: -
D gene: TRBD2
CDR3 protein: CAISLESPGGGAKNIQYF
CDR3 DNA: TGCGCCATCAGCTTGGAATCGCCCGGCGGGGGGGCCAAAAACATTCAGTACTTC

J gene: TRBJ1-1
V gene: TRBV7-2
clone size: -
D gene: TRBD1
CDR3 protein: CASSLALTNRGNTEAFF
CDR3 DNA: TGTGCCAGCAGCTTAGCGCTTACTAACAGGGGGAACACTGAAGCTTTCTTT

J gene: TRBJ1-1
V gene: TRBV4-3
clone size: -
D gene: -
CDR3 protein: CASSQVAPANTEAFF
CDR3 DNA: TGCGCCAGCAGCCAAGTAGCGCCGGCGAACACTGAAGCTTTCTTT

J gene: TRBJ2-1
V gene: TRBV27
clone size: -
D gene: -
CDR3 protein: CASSLLGTNNEQFF
CDR3 DNA: TGTGCCAGCAGTTTATTAGGGACAAACAATGAGCAGTTCTTC

J gene: TRBJ1-4
V gene: TRBV19
clone size: few
D gene: -
CDR3 protein: CASSTDSGEKLFF
CDR3 DNA: TGTGCCAGTAGTACAGACAGTGGTGAAAAACTGTTTTTT

J gene: TRBJ1-3
V gene: TRBV28
clone size: -
D gene: -
CDR3 protein: CASSLISYRESSGNTIYF
CDR3 DNA: TGTGCCAGCAGTTTAATATCCTACAGGGAGAGCTCTGGAAACACCATATATTTT

J gene: TRBJ2-7
V gene: TRBV6-1
clone size: once
D gene: -
CDR3 protein: CASSENKGTYEQYF
CDR3 DNA: TGTGCCAGCAGTGAGAACAAGGGGACCTACGAGCAGTACTTC

J gene: TRBJ2-1
V gene: TRBV27
clone size: -
D gene: TRBD2
CDR3 protein: CASSRGGAYNEQFF
CDR3 DNA: TGTGCCAGCAGCCGGGGGGGGGCGTACAATGAGCAGTTCTTC

J gene: TRBJ1-2
V gene: TRBV7-9
clone size: -
D gene: -
CDR3 protein: CASSFGGLGYGYTF
CDR3 DNA: TGTGCCAGCAGCTTCGGGGGGCTCGGCTATGGCTACACCTTC

J gene: TRBJ2-6
V gene: TRBV5-8
clone size: -
D gene: -
CDR3 protein: CASSLGNSISGANVLTF
CDR3 DNA: TGTGCCAGCAGCTTGGGAAACAGCATCTCTGGGGCCAACGTCCTGACTTTC

J gene: TRBJ2-3
V gene: TRBV7-3
clone size: -
D gene: -
CDR3 protein: CASSLLPGGTDTQYF
CDR3 DNA: TGTGCCAGCAGCTTACTACCGGGGGGCACAGATACGCAGTATTTT